These 17 T cell receptor beta chains share one sample of origin, sequenced in a study of blood T cell repertoires in COVID-19. The repertoire was sequenced with immunoSEQ multiplex PCR; TCRdb's copy has only in-frame clones and lacks some. This sample has some 130,000 clones, with roughly 80% found just once. Sequencing was carried out using peripheral blood. The source is a man in his fifties or sixties who had recovered from COVID-19.

This clone was detected a few times. This sequence joins TRBV5-1 and TRBJ2-5; the match to TRBD2 covers 9 bases. From germline, CDR1 is SGHRS and CDR2 YFSETQ. This CDR3 comprises 16 residues. Trimming took 0 bases from V and 3 from J; bases not matched to a gene: 6. CDR3 sequence: CASSLGASGIKETQYF. The CDR3 nucleotides read TGCGCCAGCAGCTTGGGTGCTAGCGGGATCAAAGAGACCCAGTACTTC.

This clone was counted a few times. The chain has TRBV6-5 and TRBJ2-2, with D uncertain. This CDR3 has 13 residues. The germline V and J ends were trimmed by 4 bases and 5 bases, with 8 bases remaining between them. In germline, CDR1 is MNHEY, CDR2 SVGAGI. CDR3 bases: TGTGCCAGCAGTTTTTCCCTTACCGGGGAGCTGTTTTTT. Its translation: CASSFSLTGELFF.

The chain couples TRBV7-2 to TRBJ1-2; D perhaps matches TRBD1 (5 bases). Per the germline V gene, CDR1 is SGHTA and CDR2 is FQGNSA. V was pared by 5 bases and J by 0 bases, with 13 bases between. CDR3 length equals 15 residues. CDR3 amino acids: CASSQTTVANYGYTF. The DNA for the CDR3 is TGTGCCAGCAGCCAAACGACAGTTGCTAACTATGGCTACACCTTC.

This chain links TRBV14 with TRBJ1-2; 7 bases agree with TRBD1. The germline CDR1 and CDR2 sequences are SGHDN and FVKESK. The CDR3 is made up of 15 amino acids. Losses at the gene ends were 1 base for V and 3 bases for J; bases not matched to a gene: 5. The CDR3 region has the DNA TGTGCCAGCAGCCAAGTGGAGGGGGCGCACTATGGCTACACCTTC. Protein product: CASSQVEGAHYGYTF.

The rearrangement joins TRBV4-2 to TRBJ1-4; 9 bases are a match to TRBD1. The CDR3 consists of 14 residues. V gave up 4 bases and J gave up 7 bases; unmatched junction bases: 4. The germline V gene encodes CDR1 LGHNA and CDR2 YNFKEQ. The CDR3 is CASSPRTGVEKLFF. The CDR3 coding sequence is TGTGCCAGCAGCCCACGGACAGGGGTTGAAAAACTGTTTTTT.

J is TRBJ1-1 and V is TRBV15, with D uncertain. Trimming pared 5 bases from V and 1 base from J, leaving 8 bases between. In germline, CDR1 is LNHNV, CDR2 YYDKDF (reference sequence). There are 13 residues in the CDR3. CDR3 residues: CATSGRRNTEAFF. Written as DNA, the CDR3 is TGTGCCACCAGCGGGCGACGGAACACTGAAGCTTTCTTT.

This clone has at least ten counts. The rearrangement links TRBV7-8 to TRBJ2-7; 8 nucleotides line up with TRBD1. This CDR3 contains 15 residues. J was trimmed by 3 bases and V by 5 bases; bases with no gene match: 9. Germline assignment: CDR1 SGHVS and CDR2 FQNEAQ. CDR3 in DNA: TGTGCCAGCAGCCCACAGACAGGGGAAGTCTACGAGCAGTACTTC. Translating it yields CASSPQTGEVYEQYF.

This chain's CDR3 is CASSHLPGTSYEQYF. Written as DNA, the CDR3 is TGCGCCAGCAGCCACCTCCCTGGGACTAGCTACGAGCAGTACTTC. The chain couples TRBV4-3 to TRBJ2-7, with TRBD2 matching 8 bases. The ends lost 3 bases at V and 3 bases at J; junction bases unmatched: 7. The CDR3 loop spans 15 amino acids. Germline V lookup: CDR1 LGHNA, CDR2 YSLEER.

The chain is built from TRBV5-1 and TRBJ2-3, with D possibly being TRBD1 (7 bases). The V end was cut by 5 bases, the J end by 2 bases, with 15 bases between. From germline, CDR1 is SGHRS and CDR2 YFSETQ. The CDR3 length is 15 residues. The chain's CDR3 is CASRVAGQYTDTQYF. DNA of the CDR3: TGCGCCAGCAGAGTTGCGGGACAGTACACAGATACGCAGTATTTT. Full variable domain (rest looked up from reference TRBV5-1 and TRBJ2-3): KAGVTQTPRYLIKTRGQQVTLSCSPISGHRSVSWYQQTPGQGLQFLFEYFSETQRNKGNFPGRFSGRQFSNSRSEMNVSTLELGDSALYLCASRVAGQYTDTQYFGPGTRLTVL.

The chain is built from TRBV7-8 and TRBJ1-2; D remains ambiguous. This CDR3 is 16 amino acids long. Trimming took off 5 bases at V and 7 bases at J, with 23 bases between the two ends. In germline, CDR1 is SGHVS, CDR2 FQNEAQ. The CDR3: CASSPQRSAPRSGYTF. DNA of the CDR3: TGTGCCAGCAGCCCCCAGAGGTCAGCTCCGAGGAGTGGCTACACCTTC.

The V and J genes are TRBV14 and TRBJ2-7; no clear D gene. In germline, CDR1 is SGHDN, CDR2 FVKESK. The CDR3 extends over 13 amino acids. V dropped 5 bases and J dropped 6 bases, with 14 bases sitting between them. CDR3 protein: CASSSGEVGEQYF. The CDR3, as DNA: TGTGCCAGCAGCTCGGGTGAGGTTGGCGAGCAGTACTTC.

In this sample, this clone turned up a few times. The V call is TRBV19, the J call TRBJ2-1, with TRBD2 matching 14 bases. Germline lookup yields CDR1 LNHDA and CDR2 SQIVND (reference sequence). The CDR3 totals 15 residues. Losses at the gene ends were 5 bases for V and 8 bases for J; bases not matched to a gene: 5. The CDR3 sequence is CASSSGTSGSHEQFF. In DNA, the CDR3 is TGTGCCAGTAGTTCGGGGACTAGCGGGAGCCATGAGCAGTTCTTC.

V gene TRBV7-9 combines with J gene TRBJ1-5, with 10 positions matching TRBD1. Germline CDR1 is SEHNR and CDR2 is FQNEAQ (reference sequence). Trimming took 2 bases from V and 6 from J; bases not matched to a gene: 1. The CDR3 is 14 amino acids. CDR3 coding DNA: TGTGCCAGCAGCTTACGGGACAGGGGTCAGCCCCAGCATTTT. Translating it yields CASSLRDRGQPQHF.

This sequence joins TRBV30 and TRBJ1-6; weak D call: TRBD1 (6 bases). The CDR3 is 15 residues long. Trimming shortened V by 2 bases and J by 10 bases, and 18 bases separated the two germline ends. The germline gives CDR1 GTSNPN, CDR2 SVGIG (reference sequence). The CDR3 region is CAWSSTRGAGSPLHF. In DNA, the CDR3 is TGTGCCTGGAGTTCGACACGGGGGGCAGGGTCACCCCTCCACTTT.

The V call is TRBV11-2, the J call TRBJ1-2; 8 positions agree with TRBD1. Germline V lookup: CDR1 SGHAT, CDR2 FQNNGV. The CDR3 extends over 16 amino acids. The ends lost 1 base at V and 8 bases at J; junction bases unmatched: 12. The CDR3 spells CASSLGPWAGGLGYTF. The DNA for the CDR3 is TGTGCCAGCAGCTTAGGGCCGTGGGCAGGGGGCCTAGGCTACACCTTC. Looking up the rest from reference TRBV11-2 and TRBJ1-2 gives the full variable domain: EAGVAQSPRYKIIEKRQSVAFWCNPISGHATLYWYQQILGQGPKLLIQFQNNGVVDDSQLPKDRFSAERLKGVDSTLKIQPAKLEDSAVYLCASSLGPWAGGLGYTFGSGTRLTVV.

The V gene is TRBV30, the J gene TRBJ2-7; TRBD1 aligns across 8 bases. In germline, CDR1 is GTSNPN, CDR2 SVGIG (reference sequence). This CDR3 has 12 residues. The J segment lost 3 bases and the V segment lost 2 bases, leaving 0 bases of the junction unmatched. The CDR3 DNA follows: TGTGCCTGGAGTACAGGGGGCTACGAGCAGTACTTC. This gives the protein CAWSTGGYEQYF.

This rearrangement joins TRBV3-1 (or the pseudogene TRBV3-2) to TRBJ2-5, with 10 bases matching TRBD2. V lost 4 bases, J lost 5 bases, and 7 bases stayed unmatched. The CDR3 contains 15 residues. From germline, CDR1 is LGHDT and CDR2 YNNKEL (reference sequence). Here the CDR3 DNA reads TGTGCCAGCAGCCCGAGCGGGGGGGCCGGTGAGACCCAGTACTTC. Its translation is CASSPSGGAGETQYF.